This passage covers 19 T cell receptor beta chains from one sample sequenced in a study of cytomegalovirus exposure and HLA in healthy donors. In the PCR, 60 Vbeta and 13 Jbeta primers were used. Data came from immunoSEQ multiplex PCR; TCRdb stores just in-frame clones and leaves some out. The table lists some 130,000 clones, roughly 70% of them singletons. The sequenced sample consisted of PBMCs. The receptors come from a man aged 25-45 years in good health and CMV-seronegative.

This clone was counted a few times. The CDR3 coding sequence is TGCGCCAGCAGCTTGGCTTCAACAGGGGGAAATTACAATGAGCAGTTCTTC. Its translation is CASSLASTGGNYNEQFF. The chain carries TRBV5-1 and TRBJ2-1; 8 bases are shared with TRBD1. The trim removed 0 bases at V and 4 bases at J, leaving 9 bases unmatched. This CDR3 region has 17 residues. From germline, CDR1 is SGHRS and CDR2 YFSETQ. Drawing the rest from reference TRBV5-1 and TRBJ2-1, the complete variable domain is KAGVTQTPRYLIKTRGQQVTLSCSPISGHRSVSWYQQTPGQGLQFLFEYFSETQRNKGNFPGRFSGRQFSNSRSEMNVSTLELGDSALYLCASSLASTGGNYNEQFFGPGTRLTVL.

This clone was counted once. The gene calls are TRBV5-4 and TRBJ2-2, with D perhaps TRBD1 (7 bases). The CDR3 contains 16 residues. Deletions cut 2 bases from V and 1 base from J, with 12 bases between. Germline V gene data show CDR1 as SGHNT and CDR2 as YYREEE (reference sequence). The chain's CDR3 is CASSFAGQMNTGELFF. DNA for the CDR3: TGTGCCAGCAGCTTTGCGGGACAGATGAACACCGGGGAGCTGTTTTTT.

CDR3 nucleotide sequence: TGTGCCAGCAGCGCGACGGGGAGCTTGAACACTGAAGCTTTCTTT. Translating it yields CASSATGSLNTEAFF. The chain employs TRBV9 and TRBJ1-1; D call uncertain. Trimming took 3 bases from V and 0 from J, leaving 12 bases between them. The germline CDR1 and CDR2 sequences are SGDLS and YYNGEE. The CDR3 loop spans 15 amino acids.

The V call is TRBV6-1, the J call TRBJ1-2, with 10 nucleotides matching TRBD1. The germline CDR1 and CDR2 sequences are MNHNS and SASEGT. The CDR3 loop spans 13 amino acids. V was pared by 7 bases and J by 7 bases, with 6 bases of the junction left unmatched. CDR3 region: CASIWDRGRGYTF. The CDR3 DNA follows: TGTGCCAGCATCTGGGACAGGGGACGTGGCTACACCTTC.

The J gene is TRBJ2-5, the V gene TRBV14; TRBD2 might be the D (5 bases). This CDR3 is 15 amino acids long. Per germline, CDR1 SGHDN and CDR2 FVKESK. Trimming shortened V by 1 base and J by 4 bases, and 13 bases separated the two germline ends. The CDR3 region has the DNA TGTGCCAGCAGCCAAGTCACCGGGGTGGCAGAGACCCAGTACTTC. Its protein is CASSQVTGVAETQYF.

This rearrangement joins TRBV7-8 to TRBJ2-3; D unresolved. Trimming left V 3 bases short and J 0 bases short, with 7 bases between. Germline V gene data show CDR1 as SGHVS and CDR2 as FQNEAQ. The CDR3 extends over 14 amino acids. Written as DNA, the CDR3 is TGTGCCAGCAGCTTCACCGGGAGCACAGATACGCAGTATTTT. Translating gives CASSFTGSTDTQYF.

This clone was seen a few times. The rearrangement joins TRBV6-1 to TRBJ2-7; 13 nucleotides align to TRBD2. V shed 4 bases, J shed 3 bases, and the junction held 6 bases outside the gene matches. The germline V gene encodes CDR1 MNHNS and CDR2 SASEGT. There are 16 residues in the CDR3. CDR3 residues: CASSAGTSGAFYEQYF. The CDR3 coding sequence is TGTGCCAGCAGTGCCGGGACTAGCGGGGCATTCTACGAGCAGTACTTC.

V and J are TRBV28 and TRBJ2-2; perhaps TRBD2 as D (7 bases). In germline, CDR1 is MDHEN, CDR2 SYDVKM. The CDR3 runs to 18 residues. Between the trimmed V and J ends, which lost 1 base and 4 bases, there was a span of 19 bases. The CDR3 loop is CASSLLRGGGSFTGELFF. DNA of the CDR3: TGTGCCAGCAGTTTATTGAGGGGGGGCGGGAGTTTCACCGGGGAGCTGTTTTTT.

The gene calls are TRBV30 and TRBJ1-2, with TRBD1 as a possible D gene (6 bases). The CDR3 has 19 residues. Germline CDR1 and CDR2: GTSNPN and SVGIG (reference sequence). Trimming took off 2 bases at V and 4 bases at J, with 29 bases between the two ends. The DNA for the CDR3 is TGTGCCTGGAGTCCTGCCACCGACAGGAGAATCGGGTGTACCTATGGCTACACCTTC. Translated, it gives CAWSPATDRRIGCTYGYTF.

CDR3 in amino acids: CATSTINPTGEEGEGAFF. The CDR3 coding sequence is TGTGCCACCAGCACCATCAACCCCACAGGAGAAGAGGGGGAAGGAGCTTTCTTT. The chain links TRBV15 to TRBJ1-1; the D gene is possibly TRBD1 (6 bases). Per germline, CDR1 LNHNV and CDR2 YYDKDF (reference sequence). Trimming removed 4 bases from V and 10 bases from J, with 31 bases in between. The CDR3 sequence is 18 residues long. The complete variable domain, with remaining parts taken from reference TRBV15 and TRBJ1-1, reads DAMVIQNPRYQVTQFGKPVTLSCSQTLNHNVMYWYQQKSSQAPKLLFHYYDKDFNNEADTPDNFQSRRPNTSFCFLDIRSPGLGDTAMYLCATSTINPTGEEGEGAFFGQGTRLTVV.

This clone was seen a few times. The V gene is TRBV2, the J gene TRBJ1-1, with TRBD1 as a possible D gene (6 bases). The CDR3 is 14 residues long. Trimming took 4 bases from V and 3 from J, leaving 12 bases between them. CDR1 SNHLY and CDR2 FYNNEI come from the germline V gene. The CDR3 loop is CASSGQVGDTEAFF. The CDR3 DNA follows: TGTGCCAGCAGTGGACAGGTTGGGGACACTGAAGCTTTCTTT.

The chain links TRBV28 to TRBJ2-7; 8 nucleotides agree with TRBD2. The trim removed 5 bases at V and 3 bases at J, leaving 6 bases unmatched. CDR3 length: 14 residues. Germline CDR1 is MDHEN and CDR2 is SYDVKM. The CDR3 DNA follows: TGTGCCAGCAGTCGACCGGGACTAGACTACGAGCAGTACTTC. It is translated as CASSRPGLDYEQYF.

V is TRBV7-2 and J is TRBJ2-1, with 10 bases aligning to TRBD2. J lost 14 bases, V lost 6 bases, and 7 bases had no gene match. Looked up from germline, CDR1 is SGHTA and CDR2 is FQGNSA. This CDR3 is 12 amino acids long. CDR3 protein: CASSNNSGGKFF. CDR3 DNA sequence: TGTGCCAGCAGTAATAATAGCGGGGGGAAGTTCTTC.

This clone was found a few times. CDR3 region: CASSYTAGGFYNEQFF. CDR3 nucleotides: TGTGCCAGCAGTTACACTGCGGGTGGGTTCTACAATGAGCAGTTCTTC. V usage is TRBV6-5 and J usage is TRBJ2-1, with D possibly TRBD2 on 5 matching bases. The germline V gene has CDR1 MNHEY and CDR2 SVGAGI. Trimming pared 2 bases from V and 3 bases from J, leaving 14 bases between. The length of the CDR3 is 16 residues.

This clone has just one count. The gene calls are TRBV7-2 and TRBJ1-4; the D gene is possibly TRBD1 (6 bases). In germline, CDR1 is SGHTA, CDR2 FQGNSA. The V gene lost 0 bases and the J gene lost 8 bases, with 16 bases spanning the gap. This CDR3 comprises 16 residues. As DNA, the CDR3 is TGTGCCAGCAGCTTAGCGTGGGGGCTAAGGAAAGAAAAACTGTTTTTT. The encoded protein is CASSLAWGLRKEKLFF.

The chain joins TRBV28 to TRBJ2-2, with D possibly being TRBD1 (7 bases). Germline values: CDR1 MDHEN, CDR2 SYDVKM. V dropped 5 bases and J dropped 2 bases, with 24 bases sitting between them. This CDR3 is 19 amino acids long. This CDR3 reads CASSGGDRSRAFNTGELFF. As DNA, the CDR3 is TGTGCCAGCAGTGGAGGGGACAGATCGAGAGCATTTAACACCGGGGAGCTGTTTTTT. Together with reference TRBV28 and TRBJ2-2, the CDR3 gives the full variable domain: DVKVTQSSRYLVKRTGEKVFLECVQDMDHENMFWYRQDPGLGLRLIYFSYDVKMKEKGDIPEGYSVSREKKERFSLILESASTNQTSMYLCASSGGDRSRAFNTGELFFGEGSRLTVL.

This clone occurred a few times. The rearrangement joins TRBV4-2 to TRBJ2-1; 9 bases agree with TRBD1. The CDR3 consists of 16 residues. Unmatched junction bases numbered 9, after V lost 2 bases and J lost 7 bases. Germline V gene data show CDR1 as LGHNA and CDR2 as YNFKEQ. CDR3 residues: CASSQTGTGNENEQFF. In DNA, the CDR3 is TGTGCCAGCAGCCAAACCGGGACAGGGAATGAAAATGAGCAGTTCTTC.

The chain couples TRBV4-1 to TRBJ2-2; 7 bases fit TRBD2. Germline assignment: CDR1 MGHRA and CDR2 YSYEKL. Trimming at V came to 1 base and at J to 2 bases, leaving 7 bases not matched to a gene. The CDR3 consists of 17 residues. CDR3 sequence reads: CASSQVQGGVNTGELFF. The CDR3 bases are TGCGCCAGCAGCCAAGTCCAGGGAGGGGTAAACACCGGGGAGCTGTTTTTT.

The chain is built from TRBV2 and TRBJ2-5, with 12 positions matching TRBD2. J gave up 5 bases and V 5 bases, and 9 bases lay outside the gene matches. Germline V gene sequence: CDR1 SNHLY, CDR2 FYNNEI. The CDR3 sequence is 16 residues long. CDR3 in DNA: TGTGCCAGCAGTTCTTCCCTAGCGGGAGGGTGGGAGACCCAGTACTTC. This codes for CASSSSLAGGWETQYF.